This T cell receptor (beta chain) was identified during a study of human T cells and chemical hapten exposure (dated by TCRdb to 2020 to 2023). Notes on the research overall: For sensitization, 2% DPC in acetone was applied to a 2 cm by 2 cm area of upper inner arm skin. Throughout the approximately 25-week study period, patients were also given weekly therapeutic DPC doses on the scalp. Patch testing was done on the upper back using Finn chambers containing 0.01% DPC, and results were scored after 6 days according to International Contact Dermatitis Research Group standards. Most of the patients in the cohort were female, and the cohort covered alopecia areata with under or over 50% scalp involvement, alopecia totalis and alopecia universalis. Libraries were combined into a pool for sequencing, and differences in TCR yield between samples came mainly from small differences in library volumes within the pool. The study tracked peripheral blood TCR repertoire changes in vivo during primary and secondary sensitization to the hapten diphenylcyclopropenone (DPC) in alopecia patients. Blood was sampled from patients pre-sensitization (week 0) and at 2, 6 and about 24 weeks after DPC sensitization. Twenty-nine alopecia patients gave blood for TCR sequencing at one to four time points (pre-sensitization, 2, 6 and 24 weeks).

Libraries came from RACE. The sequencer was a NextSeq 500. During library preparation, unique molecular identifiers were attached to individual cDNA molecules so that TCRs could be counted in a quantitative, reproducible way. From each blood RNA sample, both TCR alpha and TCR beta chains were sequenced. Concerning the study's data processing: Samples had a median of roughly 99,000 TCRs, with a range from roughly 20,000 to 690,600. V, J and CDR3 annotation of the TCR reads was carried out using the Decombinator software suite. To make PS versus PT1 abundance plots, every sample was subsampled to the same number of TCRs (28,000). TCRs were defined as expanded if absent before sensitization and observed at least eight times at the 2-week time point. TCRdb trimmed public reads at Q25 via fastp, called clones via MiXCR and kept in-frame beta chains. Identical CDR3 protein sequences are pooled into one entry, listed with their most common genes and DNA. The V and J calls and clone size come from TCRdb's table, not from the authors' own analysis. This sample lists about 380,000 distinct CDR3 sequences; around 4.8% were detected once. The ten largest account for 2% to 2.5% of the sample.

This clonotype has ten or more counts. Its recognized antigen is unknown. Base-call qualities are not available, and no considerably larger clone is one nucleotide away. The intended sense of this specimen's time point label: patch test 1, 2 weeks after DPC sensitization. The intended sense of this specimen's treatment or condition label: therapeutic diphenylcyclopropenone sensitization with weekly scalp DPC. Blood at each patch-test visit was drawn before the patch test was applied. Eligible patients were aged 18 to 70, diagnosed with alopecia, deemed suitable for DPC therapy, and excluded if pregnant. Total RNA was extracted from unfractionated whole blood that had been collected in Tempus Blood RNA tubes. Beyond this particular receptor, the publication reports: No change with DPC sensitization was found in the number of TCRs above 1 in 1000 frequency, and no evidence of global repertoire structure alterations was found. A positive correlation was found between the number of PT1 expanded TCRs and patch test score, with significance reached at thresholds 8, 16 and 32 but not 4. After repeated subsampling, changes were observed in the strength of the expansion versus patch-test correlation and in the threshold at which the correlation became significant. Significantly more large CDR3 similarity clusters were formed by expanded TCRs than by pre-sensitization or healthy control sets, consistent with antigen-driven responses. All patients had alopecia, a presumed autoimmune disease, so their immune response might differ from that of healthy individuals.

The cysteine opens and the phenylalanine closes a CDR3 of 12 amino acids. CDR3 DNA is the only sequence kept; it has 36 bases, read in frame from the first base. The germline V gene encodes CDR1 KGHDR and CDR2 SFDVKD. V is clipped by 4 bases and J by 9 bases, and the sequence between their germline boundaries is 9 bases long. The TCR originated in a woman between 45 and 65 years old with alopecia areata. Some clones in this sample may be carry-over from other donors' samples. The chain uses TRBV24-1 and TRBJ2-1; the D gene is perhaps TRBD2, from 5 matching bases. The sequenced sample was whole blood, obtained in connection with sensitization to the hapten diphenylcyclopropenone (DPC). In nucleotide form, the sequence is TGTGCCACCAGTGAGTCCAGCGGTGAGCAGTTCTTC. It specifies CATSESSGEQFF.